This passage covers 21 T cell receptor beta chains from one sample sequenced in a study of cytomegalovirus exposure and HLA in healthy donors. With 60 Vbeta and 13 Jbeta primers, the PCR was carried out. TCRdb's copy holds only in-frame clones and misses some; the assay was immunoSEQ multiplex PCR. This sample carries 120,000 to 150,000 clones, approximately 80% of them seen once, and the ten largest clones take 5.5% to 6%. The sequenced sample was PBMCs. The source is a man aged 30 to 39 in good health and CMV-seropositive.

The genes are TRBV28 and TRBJ1-1, with a possible D match to TRBD1 (5 bases). The CDR3 is made up of 14 amino acids. Trimming stripped 5 bases from V and 6 bases from J, with 16 bases between. Germline-derived CDR1 and CDR2 are MDHEN and SYDVKM. CDR3 bases: TGTGCCAGCAGTCCGTCGGGGGAGTACGCTGAAGCTTTCTTT. Translation gives CASSPSGEYAEAFF.

The rearrangement links TRBV6-5 to TRBJ1-3; D not certain. The germline V gene encodes CDR1 MNHEY and CDR2 SVGAGI. This CDR3 has 13 amino acids. Trimming took 4 bases from V and 4 from J, leaving 8 bases between them. DNA for the CDR3: TGTGCCAGCAGTTCCCTACTCGGAAACACCATATATTTT. Encoded protein: CASSSLLGNTIYF.

The CDR3 protein is CASSLRVSNQPQHF. The CDR3 DNA is TGTGCCAGCAGCTTACGGGTTAGCAATCAGCCCCAGCATTTT. The J gene is TRBJ1-5, the V gene TRBV7-8; D not resolved. This CDR3 region has 14 residues. Germline values: CDR1 SGHVS, CDR2 FQNEAQ. The ends were cut back, 2 bases at V and 0 bases at J, with 5 bases in the middle. The full variable domain, in which reference TRBV7-8 and TRBJ1-5 provide the parts outside the CDR3, is GAGVSQSPRYKVAKRGQDVALRCDPISGHVSLFWYQQALGQGPEFLTYFQNEAQLDKSGLPSDRFFAERPEGSVSTLKIQRTQQEDSAVYLCASSLRVSNQPQHFGDGTRLSIL.

V and J are TRBV2 and TRBJ1-5, with D uncertain. V was trimmed by 4 bases and J by 5 bases, leaving 12 bases between them. Germline V gene sequence: CDR1 SNHLY, CDR2 FYNNEI. The CDR3 has 14 amino acids. The DNA of the CDR3 is TGTGCCAGCAGTGCGGCAGGATCATATCAGCCCCAGCATTTT. The encoded protein is CASSAAGSYQPQHF.

The chain joins TRBV7-9 to TRBJ2-4, with D possibly being TRBD1 (6 bases). CDR1 and CDR2 (germline): SEHNR, FQNEAQ (reference sequence). Trimming took off 4 bases at V and 2 bases at J, with 9 bases between the two ends. The CDR3 extends over 14 amino acids. CDR3 DNA: TGTGCCAGCAGCTCCAGGGGAACCAAAAACATTCAGTACTTC. Protein product: CASSSRGTKNIQYF. The whole variable domain, filled in from reference TRBV7-9 and TRBJ2-4, reads DTGVSQNPRHKITKRGQNVTFRCDPISEHNRLYWYRQTLGQGPEFLTYFQNEAQLEKSRLLSDRFSAERPKGSFSTLEIQRTEQGDSAMYLCASSSRGTKNIQYFGAGTRLSVL.

The chain joins TRBV7-6 to TRBJ2-1, with D hard to call. CDR1 and CDR2 (germline): SGHVS, FNYEAQ. The CDR3 is made up of 13 amino acids. V was clipped by 0 bases and J by 5 bases, with 5 bases between them. DNA for the CDR3: TGTGCCAGCAGCTTAGCGCTAAACAATGAGCAGTTCTTC. Its translation: CASSLALNNEQFF.

The rearrangement links TRBV13 to TRBJ2-1; 8 bases map to TRBD2. This CDR3 spans 16 amino acids. Germline V lookup: CDR1 PRHDT, CDR2 FYEKMQ (reference sequence). Trimming took 5 bases from V and 3 from J; bases not matched to a gene: 9. The CDR3 bases are TGTGCCAGCAGCCCCGGACTAGCTATCATCTACAATGAGCAGTTCTTC. It yields the protein CASSPGLAIIYNEQFF.

The J gene is TRBJ1-4, the V gene TRBV29-1; 7 bases align to TRBD1. V shed 7 bases and J 1 base; nucleotides not matched to a gene: 6. CDR3 size: 14 residues. Germline V gene sequence: CDR1 SQVTM, CDR2 ANQGSEA. CDR3 nucleotide sequence: TGCAGCGGTACTACAGGGGTAACTAATGAAAAACTGTTTTTT. This encodes CSGTTGVTNEKLFF.

The rearrangement uses TRBV5-4 and TRBJ2-1; the D gene is possibly TRBD2 (5 bases). Per germline, CDR1 SGHNT and CDR2 YYREEE (reference sequence). The CDR3 has 15 amino acids. V was trimmed by 4 bases and J by 9 bases, leaving 20 bases between them. CDR3 sequence reads: CASSPAIGPEGEQFF. In nucleotides, the CDR3 is TGTGCCAGCAGCCCGGCGATAGGGCCCGAGGGTGAGCAGTTCTTC.

The chain employs TRBV10-3 and TRBJ1-4, with D unresolved. There are 17 residues in the CDR3. The V and J ends lost 4 bases and 0 bases respectively, with 15 bases between them. Germline CDR1 and CDR2: ENHRY and SYGVKD. CDR3: CAISGGPSYATNEKLFF. The CDR3 coding sequence is TGTGCCATCAGTGGAGGGCCGTCCTACGCAACTAATGAAAAACTGTTTTTT.

The V and J genes are TRBV19 and TRBJ2-3; 10 bases match TRBD1. With V trimmed by 4 bases and J by 4 bases, 5 bases remained unmatched. This CDR3 contains 15 residues. CDR1 and CDR2 from the germline V gene are LNHDA and SQIVND (reference sequence). The CDR3 region has the DNA TGTGCCAGTAGTACCGGACAGGGGGGAGCAGATACGCAGTATTTT. It yields the protein CASSTGQGGADTQYF.

In its sample, this clone was seen once. The V and J genes are TRBV18 and TRBJ1-2; D might be TRBD1 (5 bases). Germline V gene data show CDR1 as KGHSH and CDR2 as LQKENI. The CDR3 is 14 residues long. Trimming stripped 6 bases from V and 4 bases from J, with 15 bases between. The DNA for the CDR3 is TGTGCCAGCTCCCCGCTAGGGGAGGCCTATGGCTACACCTTC. It encodes CASSPLGEAYGYTF.

The V gene is TRBV28, the J gene TRBJ1-5; a possible D gene is TRBD1 (6 bases). Germline V gene data show CDR1 as MDHEN and CDR2 as SYDVKM. The CDR3 runs 18 residues. The V end was cut by 3 bases, the J end by 3 bases, with 21 bases between. The CDR3 is CASSFLRGGGFLNQPQHF. DNA of the CDR3: TGTGCCAGCAGTTTCCTCCGGGGAGGGGGATTTCTCAATCAGCCCCAGCATTTT.

This clone was observed a few times. This rearrangement joins TRBV2 to TRBJ1-6; possibly TRBD1 for D (5 bases). Germline V lookup: CDR1 SNHLY, CDR2 FYNNEI. The CDR3 length is 15 residues. V lost 8 bases and J lost 9, with 20 bases in between. The CDR3 nucleotides read TGTGCCAGCTGTGGGGCAGGAACCCTCAGTTCACCCCTCCACTTT. This sequence encodes CASCGAGTLSSPLHF.

The rearrangement links TRBV5-4 to TRBJ1-6; D gene unclear. Germline V CDR1 and CDR2: SGHNT, YYREEE (reference sequence). Between the trimmed V and J ends, which lost 5 bases and 0 bases, there was a span of 15 bases. There are 17 residues in the CDR3. This CDR3 is CASRKQAPGSYNSPLHF. The CDR3, as DNA: TGTGCCAGCAGGAAGCAAGCCCCGGGCTCCTATAATTCACCCCTCCACTTT.

The V and J genes are TRBV10-3 and TRBJ2-7; 8 positions agree with TRBD1. The junction had 5 bases not matched to a gene; V was cut back by 7 bases and J by 3 bases. Germline V gene lookup returns CDR1 ENHRY and CDR2 SYGVKD. This CDR3 contains 13 residues. The DNA of the CDR3 is TGTGCCATCACGGATGGGACAGGCTACGAGCAGTACTTC. Its translation: CAITDGTGYEQYF.

The rearrangement uses TRBV5-4 and TRBJ2-3, with TRBD2 matching 8 bases. The CDR3 extends over 15 amino acids. V dropped 0 bases and J dropped 2; count of bases not matched to a gene: 2. From germline, CDR1 is SGHNT and CDR2 YYREEE (reference sequence). In DNA form, the CDR3 reads TGTGCCAGCAGCTTGGGGACTAGCAACACAGATACGCAGTATTTT. Translation: CASSLGTSNTDTQYF.

The V call is TRBV12-5, the J call TRBJ1-4; D gene unclear. V shed 2 bases and J shed 4 bases, with 17 bases lying between them. The V gene's germline CDR1 is LGHNT and CDR2 FRNRAP. The CDR3 runs 17 residues. The CDR3 loop is CASGLRGLGWDNEKLFF. The CDR3 region has the DNA TGTGCTAGTGGTTTGAGAGGGCTCGGCTGGGATAATGAAAAACTGTTTTTT.

The chain uses TRBV28 and TRBJ2-7, with D possibly matching TRBD1 (6 bases). The germline V and J ends were trimmed by 3 bases and 7 bases, with 19 bases remaining between them. The CDR3 sequence is 15 residues long. The germline CDR1 and CDR2 sequences are MDHEN and SYDVKM. CDR3 sequence (DNA): TGTGCCAGCAGTTTGAGCGTGACAGGAACCTCTGAGCAGTACTTC. Amino acids: CASSLSVTGTSEQYF.

CDR3 coding DNA: TGTGCCACCAGCAGAGATGTAGTAGGAGGTCAGCCCCAGCATTTT. Translation gives CATSRDVVGGQPQHF. The V gene is TRBV15, the J gene TRBJ1-5, with D unclear. This CDR3 region has 15 residues. V lost 0 bases to trimming and J lost 6 bases, with 12 bases between them. Germline values: CDR1 LNHNV, CDR2 YYDKDF (reference sequence).

The chain couples TRBV7-9 to TRBJ2-1; D is possibly TRBD2 (5 bases). The CDR3 consists of 13 residues. The V and J ends lost 5 bases and 9 bases respectively, with 14 bases between them. From germline, CDR1 is SEHNR and CDR2 FQNEAQ (reference sequence). CDR3 bases: TGTGCCAGCAGCCCCTCGGGGTGGGTTGAGCAGTTCTTC. Translating gives CASSPSGWVEQFF. Full variable domain (missing parts from reference TRBV7-9 and TRBJ2-1): DTGVSQNPRHKITKRGQNVTFRCDPISEHNRLYWYRQTLGQGPEFLTYFQNEAQLEKSRLLSDRFSAERPKGSFSTLEIQRTEQGDSAMYLCASSPSGWVEQFFGPGTRLTVL.